Sequencing of this T cell receptor (beta chain) was carried out in a study of T cell repertoires in cytomegalovirus infection. About the research overall: Both recently identified HLA-C-restricted and well-studied HLA-B-restricted CMV epitopes were used in the study. Public signatures in TCR beta pointed to CMV infection and matching HLA type.

Points from the study as a whole: CMV carriers having the relevant HLA were flagged by cumulative public TCR beta family frequency. The ex vivo response showed dominance by HLA-C-restricted CMV-specific TCR beta clonotypes.

TCRdb re-derived calls from the reads in MiXCR, one entry per CDR3 protein. The sample includes about 55,000 distinct CDR3 sequences, 20% of them seen just once. Trimming removed 1 base from V and 4 bases from J, with 14 bases in between. Per the germline V gene, CDR1 is SGHVS and CDR2 is FNYEAQ. This CDR3 is 15 amino acids long. Regarding this clonotype: Antigen unknown.

The chain recombines TRBV7-6 with TRBJ2-7, with D possibly being TRBD1 or TRBD2 (6 bases each). The receptor's source is a human donor in good health (CMV status not recorded). Some clones in this sample may be carry-over from other donors' samples. The source material was CD8+ T cells from cultured PBMCs, sampled from culture after CMV antigen stimulation. The CDR3 region has the DNA TGTGCCAGCAGCTTAGACCGGGGGCCGGTTTACGAGCAGTACTTC. It specifies CASSLDRGPVYEQYF.